The T cell receptor (beta chain) under discussion was sequenced for a study of T cell responses to AZD1222 COVID-19 vaccine. Study summary: Pooling was applied to second doses at about 4 or about 12 weeks.

The J segment lost 2 bases and the V segment lost 7 bases, leaving 6 bases of the junction unmatched. Germline CDR1 SNHLY, CDR2 FYNNEI. The CDR3 has 14 residues. The protocol was immunoSEQ multiplex PCR, while the TCRdb copy is restricted to in-frame clones and leaves out a portion. The sample records 95,000 to 100,000 clones, roughly nine tenths being singletons. About this clone itself: As yet, its antigen is unknown.

Notes on the study in general: Donors, mostly white British, included more females; clonal diversity was possibly underestimated. Only six AZD1222 recipients tested seropositive at baseline. The breadth and depth of Spike-specific TCRs increased once two AZD1222 doses had been given.

V and J are TRBV2 and TRBJ2-3, with 7 nucleotides matching TRBD1. The clonotype was recovered from an adult in good health. The material was peripheral blood, obtained on day 0 of AZD1222 vaccination. The CDR3 DNA reads as TGTGCCAGCAAGGACAGGACCCTCACAGATACGCAGTATTTT. Amino acids: CASKDRTLTDTQYF.